The present entry profiles one TCR beta chain with its context. Repertoires were generated with immunoSEQ multiplex PCR, while TCRdb's copy carries only in-frame clones and drops some. The sample shows more than 90,000 clones, about 93% of them seen only once. The data stem from a study of cytomegalovirus exposure and HLA in healthy donors. The material sequenced was PBMCs. The source of this sequence is a woman aged 30 to 39 in good health and CMV-seropositive.

CDR3 sequence reads: CASSFKSGSYEQYF. The CDR3 DNA reads TGTGCCAGCAGTTTCAAGAGCGGGAGTTACGAGCAGTACTTC. V and J are TRBV27 and TRBJ2-7; 8 bases map to TRBD2. The CDR3 has 14 amino acids. The V gene end was trimmed by 3 bases and the J gene end by 4 bases; junction bases not matched to a gene: 5. Per the germline V gene, CDR1 is MNHEY and CDR2 is SMNVEV (reference sequence).